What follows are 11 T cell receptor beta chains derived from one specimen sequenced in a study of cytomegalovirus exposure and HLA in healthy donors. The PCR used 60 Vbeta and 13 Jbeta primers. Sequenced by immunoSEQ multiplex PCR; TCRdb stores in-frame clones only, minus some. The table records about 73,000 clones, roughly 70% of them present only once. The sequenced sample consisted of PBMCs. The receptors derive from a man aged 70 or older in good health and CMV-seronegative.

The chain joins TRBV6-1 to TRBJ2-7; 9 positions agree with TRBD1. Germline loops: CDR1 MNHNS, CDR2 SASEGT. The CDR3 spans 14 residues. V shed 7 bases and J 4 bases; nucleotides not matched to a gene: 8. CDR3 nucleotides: TGTGCCAGCAATTTATGGGACAGGGCTTACGAGCAGTACTTC. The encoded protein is CASNLWDRAYEQYF.

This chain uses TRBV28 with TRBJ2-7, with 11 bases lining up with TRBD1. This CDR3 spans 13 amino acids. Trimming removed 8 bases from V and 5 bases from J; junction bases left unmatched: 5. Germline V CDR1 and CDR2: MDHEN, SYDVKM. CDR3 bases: TGTGCCAGCGATCGGACAGGGGGCGACGAGCAGTACTTC. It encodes CASDRTGGDEQYF.

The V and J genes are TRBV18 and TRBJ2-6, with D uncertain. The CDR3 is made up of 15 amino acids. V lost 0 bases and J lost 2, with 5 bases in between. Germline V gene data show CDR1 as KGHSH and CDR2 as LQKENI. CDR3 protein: CASSPPQAGANVLTF. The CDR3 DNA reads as TGTGCCAGCTCACCACCGCAGGCTGGGGCCAACGTCCTGACTTTC.

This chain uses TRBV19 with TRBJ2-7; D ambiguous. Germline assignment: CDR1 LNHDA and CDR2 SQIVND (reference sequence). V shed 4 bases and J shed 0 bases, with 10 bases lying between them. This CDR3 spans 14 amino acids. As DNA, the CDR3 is TGTGCCAGTAGTACGACATCGAGCTCCTACGAGCAGTACTTC. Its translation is CASSTTSSSYEQYF. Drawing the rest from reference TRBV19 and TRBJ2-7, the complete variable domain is DGGITQSPKYLFRKEGQNVTLSCEQNLNHDAMYWYRQDPGQGLRLIYYSQIVNDFQKGDIAEGYSVSREKKESFPLTVTSAQKNPTAFYLCASSTTSSSYEQYFGPGTRLTVT.

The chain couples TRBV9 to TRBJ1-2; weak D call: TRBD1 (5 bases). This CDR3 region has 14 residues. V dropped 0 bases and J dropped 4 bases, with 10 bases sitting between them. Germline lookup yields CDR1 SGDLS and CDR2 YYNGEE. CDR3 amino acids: CASSVVGGSYGYTF. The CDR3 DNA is TGTGCCAGCAGCGTAGTGGGGGGATCCTATGGCTACACCTTC. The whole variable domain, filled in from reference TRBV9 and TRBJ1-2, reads DSGVTQTPKHLITATGQRVTLRCSPRSGDLSVYWYQQSLDQGLQFLIQYYNGEERAKGNILERFSAQQFPDLHSELNLSSLELGDSALYFCASSVVGGSYGYTFGSGTRLTVV.

CDR3 amino acids: CASRGQANTEAFF. In DNA, the CDR3 is TGTGCCAGCAGGGGACAGGCGAACACTGAAGCTTTCTTT. This chain connects TRBV2 to TRBJ1-1; TRBD1 matches at 8 bases. The CDR3 covers 13 residues. Germline CDR1 is SNHLY and CDR2 is FYNNEI. Trimming took 6 bases from V and 1 from J; bases not matched to a gene: 1. Full variable domain (rest looked up from reference TRBV2 and TRBJ1-1): EPEVTQTPSHQVTQMGQEVILRCVPISNHLYFYWYRQILGQKVEFLVSFYNNEISEKSEIFDDQFSVERPDGSNFTLKIRSTKLEDSAMYFCASRGQANTEAFFGQGTRLTVV.

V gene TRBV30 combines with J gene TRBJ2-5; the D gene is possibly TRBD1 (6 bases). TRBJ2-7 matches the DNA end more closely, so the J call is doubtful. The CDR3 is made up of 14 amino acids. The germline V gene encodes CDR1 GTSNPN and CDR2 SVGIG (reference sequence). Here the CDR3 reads CAWSGGGSSYEQYF. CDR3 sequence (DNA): TGTGCCTGGAGTGGAGGGGGAAGCTCCTACGAGCAGTACTTC.

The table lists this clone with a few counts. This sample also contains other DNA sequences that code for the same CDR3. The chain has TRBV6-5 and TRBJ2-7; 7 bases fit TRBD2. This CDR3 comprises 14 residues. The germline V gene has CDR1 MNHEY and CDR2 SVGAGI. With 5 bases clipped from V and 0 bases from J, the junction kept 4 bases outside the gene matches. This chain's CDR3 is CASSRAGVSYEQYF. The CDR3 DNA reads TGTGCCAGCAGTCGCGCGGGAGTCTCCTACGAGCAGTACTTC.

DNA of the CDR3: TGTGCCAGCAGCTTACAACGGGACTATGGCTACACCTTC. Translated, it gives CASSLQRDYGYTF. The V gene is TRBV7-2, the J gene TRBJ1-2; D not resolved. The CDR3 totals 13 residues. Germline V CDR1 and CDR2: SGHTA, FQGNSA. With 2 bases removed from V and 3 bases from J, the gap between germline ends came to 7 bases.

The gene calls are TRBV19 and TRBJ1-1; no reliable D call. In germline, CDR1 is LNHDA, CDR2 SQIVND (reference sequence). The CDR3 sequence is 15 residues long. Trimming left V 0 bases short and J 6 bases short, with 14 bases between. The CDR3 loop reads CASSIDPWQMPEAFF. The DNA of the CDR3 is TGTGCCAGTAGTATAGATCCTTGGCAGATGCCTGAAGCTTTCTTT.

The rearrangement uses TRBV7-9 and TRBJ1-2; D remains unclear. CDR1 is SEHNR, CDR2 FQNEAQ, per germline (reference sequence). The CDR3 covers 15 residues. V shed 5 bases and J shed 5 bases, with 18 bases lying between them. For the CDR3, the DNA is TGTGCCAGCAGCCCCGACCCGCAGGAGGTTTATGGCTACACCTTC. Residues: CASSPDPQEVYGYTF.